The 9 T cell receptor beta chains below come from one sample, sequenced in a study of blood T cell repertoires in COVID-19. Sequenced by immunoSEQ multiplex PCR; TCRdb stores in-frame clones only, minus some. The table has approximately 200,000 clones, approximately 83% seen once. The sample comprised PBMCs or T cells enriched from blood (not recorded which). These receptors all stem from a man aged 40-49 years who had recovered from COVID-19.

The chain is built from TRBV7-8 and TRBJ1-2, with D uncertain. Trimming took 0 bases from V and 0 from J, leaving 8 bases between them. The germline V gene has CDR1 SGHVS and CDR2 FQNEAQ. This CDR3 comprises 15 residues. The chain's CDR3 is CASSLAGGTNYGYTF. In DNA, the CDR3 is TGTGCCAGCAGCTTAGCGGGAGGGACTAACTATGGCTACACCTTC.

The chain links TRBV7-9 to TRBJ1-3; D is unresolved. CDR3 length: 14 amino acids. Germline V CDR1 and CDR2: SEHNR, FQNEAQ (reference sequence). Trimming pared 4 bases from V and 0 bases from J, leaving 7 bases between. The CDR3 DNA reads as TGTGCCAGCAGCTATCCGTCCTCTGGAAACACCATATATTTT. Translated, it gives CASSYPSSGNTIYF. The full variable domain, completed using reference TRBV7-9 and TRBJ1-3, is DTGVSQNPRHKITKRGQNVTFRCDPISEHNRLYWYRQTLGQGPEFLTYFQNEAQLEKSRLLSDRFSAERPKGSFSTLEIQRTEQGDSAMYLCASSYPSSGNTIYFGEGSWLTVV.

V gene TRBV5-1 combines with J gene TRBJ1-2; D is unresolved. This CDR3 spans 15 amino acids. Germline lookup yields CDR1 SGHRS and CDR2 YFSETQ. With 0 bases removed from V and 4 bases from J, the gap between germline ends came to 13 bases. The CDR3 sequence: CASSLDSTAGYGYTF. In nucleotides, the CDR3 is TGCGCCAGCAGCTTGGACAGCACAGCCGGCTATGGCTACACCTTC.

This clone was counted only a few times. The chain couples TRBV4-1 to TRBJ2-1; 12 nucleotides match TRBD2. Per germline, CDR1 MGHRA and CDR2 YSYEKL. This CDR3 has 17 amino acids. V trimming: 1 base; J trimming: 5 bases; junction bases outside the gene matches: 6. CDR3 in amino acids: CASSQGSSSGGDNEQFF. DNA for the CDR3: TGCGCCAGCAGCCAAGGGTCTTCTAGCGGGGGGGACAATGAGCAGTTCTTC.

The gene calls are TRBV6-2 or TRBV6-3 and TRBJ2-2, with 12 bases lining up with TRBD2. The germline CDR1 and CDR2 sequences are MNHEY and SVGEGT. V was clipped by 6 bases and J by 5 bases; unmatched bases: 4. The CDR3 loop spans 15 amino acids. For the CDR3, the DNA is TGTGCCAGCAGCCCCGGACTAGCGGGGACCGGGGAGCTGTTTTTT. Amino acid sequence: CASSPGLAGTGELFF.

The chain is built from TRBV18 and TRBJ1-6; 8 nucleotides agree with TRBD1. The CDR3 totals 16 residues. From germline, CDR1 is KGHSH and CDR2 LQKENI. Losses at the gene ends were 3 bases for V and 6 bases for J; bases not matched to a gene: 7. In DNA, the CDR3 is TGTGCCAGCTCACCCCAGGGGGCGCTCAGTAATTCACCCCTCCACTTT. It yields the protein CASSPQGALSNSPLHF.

The chain uses TRBV7-2 and TRBJ1-2, with 7 bases lining up with TRBD1. This CDR3 has 13 residues. In germline, CDR1 is SGHTA, CDR2 FQGNSA. The ends lost 5 bases at V and 3 bases at J; junction bases unmatched: 3. CDR3 residues: CASSNRGDYGYTF. CDR3 DNA: TGTGCCAGCAGCAACAGGGGAGACTATGGCTACACCTTC.

This chain connects TRBV5-6 to TRBJ1-1, with D tentatively TRBD1 (5 bases). The V end lost 2 bases, the J end lost 1 base, and 6 bases lay between the germline ends. In germline, CDR1 is SGHDT, CDR2 YYEEEE. This CDR3 has 13 amino acids. The CDR3 here is CASSFGGNTEAFF. CDR3 bases: TGTGCCAGCAGCTTCGGGGGGAACACTGAAGCTTTCTTT.

This clone was recorded only once. The J gene is TRBJ2-5, the V gene TRBV3-1 (or the pseudogene TRBV3-2); D remains ambiguous. The CDR3 runs 11 residues. V dropped 4 bases and J dropped 4 bases, with 4 bases sitting between them. Looked up from germline, CDR1 is LGHDT and CDR2 is YNNKEL (reference sequence). Here the CDR3 DNA reads TGTGCCAGCAGCCTTCGAGAGACCCAGTACTTC. This translates into CASSLRETQYF.